This T cell receptor (beta chain) was profiled in a study of shared clonotypes between healthy human individuals. Background on the study: CD8 memory received one plate per donor, CD8 naive two, CD4 memory three and CD4 naive three.

The germline V gene has CDR1 SGHVS and CDR2 FQNEAQ. V lost 0 bases and J 2 bases, leaving 8 bases between the germline ends. The CDR3 spans 14 residues. This clone was recorded a few times. Researchers ran the assay at a deep level. The repertoire was sequenced with immunoSEQ multiplex PCR; TCRdb's copy has only in-frame clones and lacks some. The data show roughly 2 million clones, roughly 96% seen once. Material: naive CD4+ T cells sorted from blood. Subset in this sample: CD45RA+ positively selected. The receptor comes from a man aged 18 to 35 in good health. The chain combines TRBV7-8 with TRBJ2-7; D remains unclear. The CDR3 DNA reads as TGTGCCAGCAGCTTAGCACACGGTGCCTACGAGCAGTACTTC. Its translation is CASSLAHGAYEQYF.